The 5 T cell receptor beta chains below were found in one sample sequenced in a study of cytomegalovirus exposure and HLA in healthy donors. Use of 60 Vbeta and 13 Jbeta primers characterized the PCR. Sequenced by immunoSEQ multiplex PCR; TCRdb stores in-frame clones only, minus some. The sample records 170,000 or so clones, 70% to 85% being singletons. The sample was PBMCs. The source of these receptors is a woman in her thirties in good health and CMV-seropositive.

The rearrangement links TRBV5-1 to TRBJ1-1; possibly TRBD1 for D (6 bases). CDR1 and CDR2 (germline): SGHRS, YFSETQ. This CDR3 has 14 residues. V lost 4 bases to trimming and J lost 6 bases, with 16 bases between them. This chain's CDR3 is CASSPALTGSEAFF. The CDR3 bases are TGCGCCAGCAGCCCCGCCCTCACAGGGTCTGAAGCTTTCTTT.

About this clone itself: Other DNA sequences from this sample encode an identical CDR3 as well. The rearrangement joins TRBV5-6 to TRBJ2-5; D gene ambiguous. CDR3 length: 11 residues. Germline CDR1 SGHDT, CDR2 YYEEEE. With 2 bases removed from V and 5 bases from J, the gap between germline ends came to 4 bases. The CDR3 DNA sequence: TGTGCCAGCAGCTTACAGGAGACCCAGTACTTC. Residues: CASSLQETQYF.

The CDR3 coding sequence is TGTGCCAGCAGCTCATTCCTTAGGGGTGGGGACGAGCAGTACTTC. It encodes CASSSFLRGGDEQYF. This chain joins TRBV9 and TRBJ2-7, with D perhaps matching TRBD1 (5 bases). There are 15 residues in the CDR3. The V end was cut by 4 bases, the J end by 5 bases, with 19 bases between. The germline V gene encodes CDR1 SGDLS and CDR2 YYNGEE. The full variable domain, its missing parts supplied by reference TRBV9 and TRBJ2-7, is DSGVTQTPKHLITATGQRVTLRCSPRSGDLSVYWYQQSLDQGLQFLIQYYNGEERAKGNILERFSAQQFPDLHSELNLSSLELGDSALYFCASSSFLRGGDEQYFGPGTRLTVT.

The rearrangement uses TRBV28 and TRBJ2-1; D may be TRBD1 (6 bases). The CDR3 contains 14 residues. The V and J ends lost 3 bases and 5 bases respectively, with 11 bases between them. CDR1 and CDR2 (germline): MDHEN, SYDVKM. CDR3 in DNA: TGTGCCAGCAGTTTTGTACGGGACAACAATGAGCAGTTCTTC. This codes for CASSFVRDNNEQFF. The whole variable domain, filled in from reference TRBV28 and TRBJ2-1, reads DVKVTQSSRYLVKRTGEKVFLECVQDMDHENMFWYRQDPGLGLRLIYFSYDVKMKEKGDIPEGYSVSREKKERFSLILESASTNQTSMYLCASSFVRDNNEQFFGPGTRLTVL.

The V and J genes are TRBV28 and TRBJ2-7; TRBD1 matches 8 bases. Germline CDR1 and CDR2: MDHEN and SYDVKM. CDR3 length: 15 amino acids. J was trimmed by 3 bases and V by 2 bases; bases with no gene match: 6. The CDR3 sequence: CASSLRTGTIYEQYF. CDR3 nucleotide sequence: TGTGCCAGCAGTTTAAGGACAGGGACCATCTACGAGCAGTACTTC.